Listed here are 14 T cell receptor beta chains from one sample, sequenced in a study of metastatic and nonmetastatic thyroid tumors. MiXCR was used by TCRdb to re-call the PCR reads. The table has some 15,000 clones, around 4% seen once. Treatment of any kind had been given to no patient before thyroid surgery. The sample consisted of tumor tissue. These receptors all come from a female donor with papillary thyroid cancer or a benign thyroid nodule (not recorded which). Some clones in this sample may be carry-over from other donors' samples.

The genes are TRBV6-1 and TRBJ1-2; tentatively, D is TRBD1 (5 bases). The CDR3 is 14 amino acids. V lost 7 bases and J 4 bases, leaving 16 bases between the germline ends. Germline CDR1 and CDR2: MNHNS and SASEGT. CDR3 protein: CASTEGEGCYGYTF. The CDR3 nucleotides are TGTGCCAGCACCGAAGGGGAGGGATGCTATGGCTACACCTTC.

This clone was counted only a few times. At one of its ends the junction is not consistent with the germline gene, which may arise from a read error. The V call is TRBV6-1, the J call TRBJ2-7; D is uncertain. Germline V lookup: CDR1 MNHNS, CDR2 SASEGT. The CDR3 loop spans 15 amino acids. CDR3 DNA: TGTGCCAGCAGTGATGGCAGACTCCACTCCTACGATCAGTACTTC. It is translated as CASSDGRLHSYDQYF.

The chain recombines TRBV11-2 with TRBJ1-2, with unresolved D. CDR3 length: 14 residues. V lost 9 bases to trimming and J lost 6 bases, with 20 bases between them. CDR1 and CDR2 (germline): SGHAT, FQNNGV. For the CDR3, the DNA is TGTGCCAGTCGTAGACCGGGCAGGTGGGATGGCTACACCTTC. Protein: CASRRPGRWDGYTF.

This clone appeared a few times. The chain has TRBV6-4 and TRBJ2-3; 8 positions agree with TRBD2. With V trimmed by 0 bases and J by 0 bases, 2 bases remained unmatched. The CDR3 sequence is 16 residues long. Germline V gene data show CDR1 as MRHNA and CDR2 as SNTAGT. The CDR3 sequence: CASSDSAGESTDTQYF. The CDR3 DNA reads as TGTGCCAGCAGTGACTCAGCGGGGGAAAGCACAGATACGCAGTATTTT.

There are a few counts of this clone. J is TRBJ2-7 and V is TRBV6-1, with D maybe TRBD1 (6 bases). Germline CDR1 and CDR2: MNHNS and SASEGT. Trimming removed 8 bases at V and 6 bases at J, with 14 bases between. The CDR3 loop spans 12 amino acids. The CDR3 coding sequence is TGTGCCAGCTTCAACAGGGTAGGCGAGCAGTACTTC. Translated, it gives CASFNRVGEQYF.

This clone has just a few counts. V is TRBV7-9 and J is TRBJ2-1; D not certain. There are 15 residues in the CDR3. Germline values: CDR1 SEHNR, CDR2 FQNEAQ (reference sequence). V was clipped by 2 bases and J by 8 bases, with 16 bases between them. CDR3 DNA: TGTGCCAGCAGCTTATCGGTCGGAGCCGTTGATGAGCAGTTCTTC. Translated, it gives CASSLSVGAVDEQFF.

The rearrangement joins TRBV7-2 to TRBJ2-7, with TRBD2 matching 12 bases. Trimming at V came to 5 bases and at J to 5 bases, leaving 16 bases not matched to a gene. Germline lookup yields CDR1 SGHTA and CDR2 FQGNSA. The CDR3 is 18 amino acids. In nucleotides, the CDR3 is TGTGCCAGCAGCATTAGGACTAGCGGGATCGACTGGGGTGACGAGCAGTACTTC. The encoded protein is CASSIRTSGIDWGDEQYF.

The V call is TRBV5-1, the J call TRBJ2-7; 10 bases agree with TRBD1. This CDR3 is built from 16 residues. Trimming removed 7 bases from V and 2 bases from J; junction bases left unmatched: 12. Germline loops: CDR1 SGHRS, CDR2 YFSETQ. The CDR3 sequence is CASRERAGQGAYEQYF. CDR3 bases: TGCGCCAGCCGCGAGAGGGCCGGACAGGGGGCCTACGAGCAGTACTTC. The entire variable domain, with the rest obtained from reference TRBV5-1 and TRBJ2-7, is as follows: KAGVTQTPRYLIKTRGQQVTLSCSPISGHRSVSWYQQTPGQGLQFLFEYFSETQRNKGNFPGRFSGRQFSNSRSEMNVSTLELGDSALYLCASRERAGQGAYEQYFGPGTRLTVT.

This clone has a handful of counts. This chain joins TRBV20-1 and TRBJ1-1, with 9 bases fitting TRBD1. CDR1 and CDR2 (germline): DFQATT, SNEGSKA (reference sequence). V gave up 0 bases and J gave up 7 bases; unmatched junction bases: 6. The CDR3 loop spans 14 amino acids. The CDR3 DNA reads as TGCAGTGCTAGAGATCGACAGGGGGGTGGTGAAGCTTTCTTT. This encodes CSARDRQGGGEAFF.

The genes are TRBV20-1 and TRBJ2-2; D is uncertain. The germline CDR1 and CDR2 sequences are DFQATT and SNEGSKA (reference sequence). The germline V and J ends were trimmed by 3 bases and 1 base, with 6 bases remaining between them. The CDR3 is 13 amino acids. The CDR3 reads CSARSLNTGELFF. CDR3 DNA: TGCAGTGCTAGGAGTCTGAACACCGGGGAGCTGTTTTTT.

This chain uses TRBV12-5 with TRBJ2-1; possible D gene TRBD1, 8 bases. This CDR3 is 15 amino acids long. Germline-derived CDR1 and CDR2 are LGHNT and FRNRAP. CDR3 nucleotides: TGTGCGGCTAGCACAGGGGGAGGGGCGTACAATGAGCAGTTCTTC. It specifies CAASTGGGAYNEQFF.

The chain recombines TRBV6-6 with TRBJ2-2; no clear D. The CDR3 is 16 residues long. Germline lookup yields CDR1 MNHNY and CDR2 SVGAGI (reference sequence). V lost 0 bases and J 4 bases, leaving 12 bases between the germline ends. CDR3: CASSYSLTASTGELFF. Here the CDR3 DNA reads TGTGCCAGCAGTTACTCACTTACAGCTTCCACCGGGGAGCTGTTTTTT.

V gene TRBV28 combines with J gene TRBJ2-5; D is unresolved. The germline V gene has CDR1 MDHEN and CDR2 SYDVKM. The CDR3 length is 14 residues. Trimming pared 3 bases from V and 5 bases from J, leaving 13 bases between. This chain's CDR3 is CASSFHSSSETQYF. The CDR3 DNA is TGTGCCAGCAGTTTTCACTCCAGCTCGGAGACCCAGTACTTC.

In this sample, this clone turned up a few times. The gene calls are TRBV6-2 or TRBV6-3 and TRBJ2-7; TRBD1 aligns across 8 bases. Germline trimming cut 6 bases from V and 4 bases from J; bases unmatched to any gene: 8. This CDR3 region has 14 residues. Germline assignment: CDR1 MNHEY and CDR2 SVGEGT. This CDR3 reads CASRNQGALYEQYF. As DNA, the CDR3 is TGTGCCAGCAGGAATCAGGGGGCGTTATACGAGCAGTACTTC.